Listed below are T cell receptor beta chains from one sample, sequenced in a study of T cell repertoires in cytomegalovirus infection. TCRdb re-derived calls from the reads in MiXCR, one entry per CDR3 protein. The sample has around 770,000 distinct CDR3 sequences, just under 30% seen once. No antigen has been assigned to these receptors. This sample comprised cultured CD8+ T cells from PBMCs, obtained from culture after CMV antigen stimulation. These receptors were collected from a human donor in good health (CMV status not recorded). Some clones in this sample may be carry-over from other donors' samples. CDR3s include the opening cysteine and the closing phenylalanine or tryptophan.

TRBJ1-1 TRBV6-6 CASDEGGLNTVAFF
TRBJ1-1 TRBV4-1 CASSQDWRMNTEAFF
TRBJ2-1 TRBV7-9 CASSLSRDQFF
TRBJ2-1 TRBV7-6 CASSFGSGGRSNEQFF
TRBJ1-5 TRBV18 CASSPVRTGAINQPQHF
TRBJ2-3 TRBV5-8 CASSFGRGGRTDTQYF
TRBJ2-1 TRBV6-1 CASSVEQGEDEQFF
TRBJ1-5 TRBV19 CASSQVVTVINQPQHF
TRBJ1-2 TRBV12-3/TRBV12-4 CASRWGRLYGYTF
TRBJ1-1 TRBV25-1 CASRADGSNTEAFF
TRBJ2-1 TRBV2 CASLAGYNEQFF
TRBJ2-7 TRBV12-3/TRBV12-4 CASSPGRYEQYF
TRBJ1-2 TRBV12-3/TRBV12-4 CASSFGPGTGDGYTF
TRBJ2-1 TRBV5-6 CPSSFGANEQFF
TRBJ1-5 TRBV19 CASSLGQPQPQHF
TRBJ2-2 TRBV7-9 CASSARTGGSGELFF
TRBJ2-5 TRBV15 CALGGVKETQYF
TRBJ1-1 TRBV6-2/TRBV6-3 CASRRGADTEAFF
TRBJ1-6 TRBV12-3/TRBV12-4 CASSLGAAGRISPLHF
TRBJ1-4 TRBV25-1 CASKGPGGEHDNEKLFF
TRBJ1-2 TRBV6-5 CASSYSGAGIHGYTF
TRBJ1-3 TRBV9 CASSDGTGNTIYF
TRBJ2-7 TRBV7-6 CASSSRDRGTGYEQYF
TRBJ2-3 TRBV12-3/TRBV12-4 CASSGGRYTQYF
TRBJ1-3 TRBV7-8 CASSPPQRYSGNTIYF
TRBJ1-3 TRBV27 CASSLMAGGQYSGNTIYF
TRBJ1-1 TRBV3-1 CASSQAGTGLEAFF
TRBJ2-1 TRBV4-3 CASSQDQLAGPGDEQFF
TRBJ1-1 TRBV29-1 CSVEVLGQGGTEAFF
TRBJ2-5 TRBV6-5 CASSYSSGQGETQYF
TRBJ2-5 TRBV2 CASSGQMQETQYF
TRBJ1-1 TRBV6-4 CASRQGNEAFF
TRBJ2-5 TRBV5-5 CASSEDWGLAGETQYF
TRBJ2-7 TRBV6-1 CASSELTGTTYEQYF
TRBJ1-3 TRBV6-5 CASSYGQRLSGNTIYF
TRBJ2-1 TRBV29-1 CSVEYFEASQGNEQFF
TRBJ1-6 TRBV7-6 CASSPSLGRSSYNSPLHF
TRBJ1-2 TRBV2 CASSEVQGVGYSF
TRBJ2-3 TRBV6-5 CASSQRATELAGGSMSDTQYF
TRBJ2-7 TRBV10-1 CASSERTGILEQYF
TRBJ2-1 TRBV7-6 CASSLGIAGGNHNEQFF
TRBJ2-1 TRBV24-1 CATSGVSSGAINEQFF
TRBJ2-1 TRBV11-3 CASSPRTSGGAGEQFF
TRBJ2-2 TRBV12-3/TRBV12-4 CASRPGQGANTGELFF
TRBJ2-7 TRBV12-3/TRBV12-4 CASSRDYEQYF
TRBJ1-1 TRBV7-9 CASSLAGVLTEAFF
TRBJ1-5 TRBV15 CATSKTGNQPQHF
TRBJ1-1 TRBV28 CASSHGTGRTEAFF
TRBJ1-3 TRBV7-6 CASSSPAGPGNTIYF
TRBJ2-2 TRBV6-2/TRBV6-3 CASSYILTGTGTGELFF